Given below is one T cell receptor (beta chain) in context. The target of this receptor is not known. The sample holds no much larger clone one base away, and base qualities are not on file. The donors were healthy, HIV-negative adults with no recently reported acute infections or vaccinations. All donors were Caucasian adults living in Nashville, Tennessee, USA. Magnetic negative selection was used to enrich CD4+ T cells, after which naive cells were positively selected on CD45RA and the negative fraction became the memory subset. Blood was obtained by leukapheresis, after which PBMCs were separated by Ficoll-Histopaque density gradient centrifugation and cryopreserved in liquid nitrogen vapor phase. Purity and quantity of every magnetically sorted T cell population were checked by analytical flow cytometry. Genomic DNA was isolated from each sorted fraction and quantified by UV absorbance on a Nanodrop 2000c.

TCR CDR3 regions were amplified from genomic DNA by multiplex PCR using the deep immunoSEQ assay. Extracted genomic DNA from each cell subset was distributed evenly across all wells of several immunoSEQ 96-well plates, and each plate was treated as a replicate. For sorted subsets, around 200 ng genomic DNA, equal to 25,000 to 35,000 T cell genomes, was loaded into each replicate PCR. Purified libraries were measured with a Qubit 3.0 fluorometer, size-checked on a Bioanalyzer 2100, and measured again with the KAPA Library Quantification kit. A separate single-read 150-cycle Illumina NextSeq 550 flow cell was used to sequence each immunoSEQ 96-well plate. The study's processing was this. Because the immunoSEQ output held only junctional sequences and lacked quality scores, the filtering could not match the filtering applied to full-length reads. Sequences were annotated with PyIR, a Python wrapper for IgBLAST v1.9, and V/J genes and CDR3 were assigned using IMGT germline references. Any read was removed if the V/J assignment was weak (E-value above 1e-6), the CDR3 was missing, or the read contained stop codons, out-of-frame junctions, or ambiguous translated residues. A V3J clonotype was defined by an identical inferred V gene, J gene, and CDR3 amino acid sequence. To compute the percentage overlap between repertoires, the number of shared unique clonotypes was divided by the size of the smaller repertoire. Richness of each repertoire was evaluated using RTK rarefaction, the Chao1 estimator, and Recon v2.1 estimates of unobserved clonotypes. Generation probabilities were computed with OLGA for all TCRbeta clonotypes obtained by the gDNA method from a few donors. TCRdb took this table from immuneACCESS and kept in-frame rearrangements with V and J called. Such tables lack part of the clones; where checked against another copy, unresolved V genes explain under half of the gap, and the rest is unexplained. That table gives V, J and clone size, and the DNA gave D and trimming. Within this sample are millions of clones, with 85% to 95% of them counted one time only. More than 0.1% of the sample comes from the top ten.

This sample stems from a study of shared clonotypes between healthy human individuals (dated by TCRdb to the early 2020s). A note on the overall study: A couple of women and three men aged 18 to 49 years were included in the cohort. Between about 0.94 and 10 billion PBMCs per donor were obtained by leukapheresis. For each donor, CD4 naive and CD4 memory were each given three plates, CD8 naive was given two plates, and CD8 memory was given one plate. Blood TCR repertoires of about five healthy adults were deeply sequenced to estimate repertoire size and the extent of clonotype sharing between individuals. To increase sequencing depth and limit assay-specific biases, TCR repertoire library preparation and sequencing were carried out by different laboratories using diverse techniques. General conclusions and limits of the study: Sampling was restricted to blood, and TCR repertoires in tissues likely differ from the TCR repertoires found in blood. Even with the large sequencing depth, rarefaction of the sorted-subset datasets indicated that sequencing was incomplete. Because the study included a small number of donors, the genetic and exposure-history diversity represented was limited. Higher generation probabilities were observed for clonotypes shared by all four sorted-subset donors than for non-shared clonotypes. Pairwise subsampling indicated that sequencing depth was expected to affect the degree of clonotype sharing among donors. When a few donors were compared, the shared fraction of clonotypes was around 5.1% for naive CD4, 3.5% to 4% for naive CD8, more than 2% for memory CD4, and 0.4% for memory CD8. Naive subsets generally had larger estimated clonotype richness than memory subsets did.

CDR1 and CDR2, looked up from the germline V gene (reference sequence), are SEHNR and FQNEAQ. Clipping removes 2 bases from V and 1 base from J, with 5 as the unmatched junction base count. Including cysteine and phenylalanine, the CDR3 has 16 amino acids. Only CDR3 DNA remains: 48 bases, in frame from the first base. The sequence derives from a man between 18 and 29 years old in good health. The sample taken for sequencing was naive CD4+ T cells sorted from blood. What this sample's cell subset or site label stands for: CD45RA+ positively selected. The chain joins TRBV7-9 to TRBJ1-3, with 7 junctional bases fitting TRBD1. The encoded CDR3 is CASSLNTGESGNTIYF. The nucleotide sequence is TGTGCCAGCAGCTTAAACACAGGGGAGTCTGGAAACACCATATATTTT. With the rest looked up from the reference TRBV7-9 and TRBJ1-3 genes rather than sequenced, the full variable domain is DTGVSQNPRHKITKRGQNVTFRCDPISEHNRLYWYRQTLGQGPEFLTYFQNEAQLEKSRLLSDRFSAERPKGSFSTLEIQRTEQGDSAMYLCASSLNTGESGNTIYFGEGSWLTVV.